This record concerns one T cell receptor beta chain sequence. Reverse transcription used roughly 0.45 to 1 ug RNA and random hexamers. TCRdb ran MiXCR on the immunoSEQ multiplex PCR reads and lists one entry per CDR3 protein. Of roughly 150,000 distinct CDR3 sequences in the sample, around 95% are singletons; the top ten hold roughly 0.21%. Trimming took 5 bases from V and 1 from J; bases not matched to a gene: 11. Germline loops: CDR1 SNHLY, CDR2 FYNNEI. There are 17 residues in the CDR3. This entry belongs to a study of CD8 T cells in Susac syndrome. The sample consisted of CD8+ T cells from PBMCs. The chain recombines TRBV2 with TRBJ2-1; 7 bases line up with TRBD1. This receptor was obtained from a human donor with multiple sclerosis. CDR3: CASSNLRDRGSYNEQFF. CDR3 in DNA: TGTGCCAGCAGTAATCTCCGGGACAGAGGATCCTACAATGAGCAGTTCTTC. The entire variable domain, with the rest obtained from reference TRBV2 and TRBJ2-1, is as follows: EPEVTQTPSHQVTQMGQEVILRCVPISNHLYFYWYRQILGQKVEFLVSFYNNEISEKSEIFDDQFSVERPDGSNFTLKIRSTKLEDSAMYFCASSNLRDRGSYNEQFFGPGTRLTVL.